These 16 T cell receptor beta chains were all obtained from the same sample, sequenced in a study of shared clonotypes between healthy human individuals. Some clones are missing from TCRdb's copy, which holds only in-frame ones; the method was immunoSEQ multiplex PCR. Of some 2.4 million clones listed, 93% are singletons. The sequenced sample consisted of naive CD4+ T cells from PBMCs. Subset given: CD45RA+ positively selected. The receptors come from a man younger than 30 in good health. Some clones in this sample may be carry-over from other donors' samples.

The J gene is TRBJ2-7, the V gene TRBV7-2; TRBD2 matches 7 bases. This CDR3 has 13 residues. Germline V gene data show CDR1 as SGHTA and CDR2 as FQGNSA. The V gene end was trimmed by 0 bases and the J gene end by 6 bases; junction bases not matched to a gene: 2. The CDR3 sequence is CASSLAGGGEQYF. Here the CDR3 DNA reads TGTGCCAGCAGCTTAGCAGGCGGGGGCGAGCAGTACTTC.

The CDR3 DNA follows: TGCGCCAGCAGCTCAGGCACAGTTACTGCGGGAGAGACCCAGTACTTC. Translating it yields CASSSGTVTAGETQYF. This chain joins TRBV5-1 and TRBJ2-5; possibly TRBD2 for D (5 bases). Per germline, CDR1 SGHRS and CDR2 YFSETQ. This CDR3 is built from 16 residues. V was clipped by 3 bases and J by 4 bases, with 19 bases between them.

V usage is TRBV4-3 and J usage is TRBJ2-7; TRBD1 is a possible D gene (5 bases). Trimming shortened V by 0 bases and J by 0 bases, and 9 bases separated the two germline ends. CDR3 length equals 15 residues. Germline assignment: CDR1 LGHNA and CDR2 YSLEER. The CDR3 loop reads CASSQDLTASYEQYF. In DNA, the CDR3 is TGCGCCAGCAGCCAAGATCTGACAGCCTCCTACGAGCAGTACTTC.

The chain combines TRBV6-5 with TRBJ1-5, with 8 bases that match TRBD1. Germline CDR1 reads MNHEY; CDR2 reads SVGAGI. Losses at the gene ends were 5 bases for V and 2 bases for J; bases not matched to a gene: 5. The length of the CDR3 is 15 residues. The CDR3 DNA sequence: TGTGCCAGCAGTCCCGCGACAGGGGGCAATCAGCCCCAGCATTTT. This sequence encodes CASSPATGGNQPQHF.

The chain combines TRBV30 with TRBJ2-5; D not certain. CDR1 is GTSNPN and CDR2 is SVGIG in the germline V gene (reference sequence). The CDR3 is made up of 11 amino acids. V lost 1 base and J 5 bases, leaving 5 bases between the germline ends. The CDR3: CAWSAFETQYF. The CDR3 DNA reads TGTGCCTGGAGTGCGTTTGAGACCCAGTACTTC. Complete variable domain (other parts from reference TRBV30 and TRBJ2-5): SQTIHQWPATLVQPVGSPLSLECTVEGTSNPNLYWYRQAAGRGLQLLFYSVGIGQISSEVPQNLSASRPQDRQFILSSKKLLLSDSGFYLCAWSAFETQYFGPGTRLLVL.

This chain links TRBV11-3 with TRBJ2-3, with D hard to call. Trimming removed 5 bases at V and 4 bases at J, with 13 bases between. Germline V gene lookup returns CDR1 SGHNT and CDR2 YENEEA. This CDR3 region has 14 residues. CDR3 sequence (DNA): TGTGCCAGCAGCCTGAGGACGTCCCCAGATACGCAGTATTTT. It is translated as CASSLRTSPDTQYF.

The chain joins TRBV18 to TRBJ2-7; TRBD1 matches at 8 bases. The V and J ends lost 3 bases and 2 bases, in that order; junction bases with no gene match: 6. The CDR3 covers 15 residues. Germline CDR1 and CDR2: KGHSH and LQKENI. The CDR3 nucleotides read TGTGCCAGCTCACCCGGACCGGGACAGGCCTACGAGCAGTACTTC. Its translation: CASSPGPGQAYEQYF.

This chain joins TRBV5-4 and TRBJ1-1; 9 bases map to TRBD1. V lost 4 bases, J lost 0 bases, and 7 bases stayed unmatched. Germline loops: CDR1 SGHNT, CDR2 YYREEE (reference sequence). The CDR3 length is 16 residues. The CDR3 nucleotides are TGTGCCAGCAGCCCCCCGGGACAGGGACTGAACACTGAAGCTTTCTTT. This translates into CASSPPGQGLNTEAFF.

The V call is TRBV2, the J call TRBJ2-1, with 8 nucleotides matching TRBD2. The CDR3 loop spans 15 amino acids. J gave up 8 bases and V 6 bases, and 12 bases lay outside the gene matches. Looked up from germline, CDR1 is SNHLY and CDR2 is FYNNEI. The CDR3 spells CASRDIGTSNDEQFF. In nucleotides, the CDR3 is TGTGCCAGCAGAGATATCGGGACTAGTAACGATGAGCAGTTCTTC.

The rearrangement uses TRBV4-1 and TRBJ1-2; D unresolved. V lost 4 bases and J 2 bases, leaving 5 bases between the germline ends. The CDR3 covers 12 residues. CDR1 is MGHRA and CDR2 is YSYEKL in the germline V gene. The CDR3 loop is CASSRQNYGYTF. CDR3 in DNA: TGCGCCAGCAGCCGACAAAACTATGGCTACACCTTC.

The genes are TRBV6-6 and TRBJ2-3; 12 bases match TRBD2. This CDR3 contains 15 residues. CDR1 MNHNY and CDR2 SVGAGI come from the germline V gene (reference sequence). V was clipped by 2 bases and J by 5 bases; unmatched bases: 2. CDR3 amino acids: CASSYLAGGQDTQYF. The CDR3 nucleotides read TGTGCCAGCAGTTACCTAGCGGGAGGGCAAGATACGCAGTATTTT.

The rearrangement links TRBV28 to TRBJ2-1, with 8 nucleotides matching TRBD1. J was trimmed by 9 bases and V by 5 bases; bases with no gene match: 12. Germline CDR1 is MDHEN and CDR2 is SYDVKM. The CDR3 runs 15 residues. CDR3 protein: CASSGHRGTTGEQFF. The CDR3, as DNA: TGTGCCAGCAGTGGACACAGGGGGACAACAGGTGAGCAGTTCTTC.

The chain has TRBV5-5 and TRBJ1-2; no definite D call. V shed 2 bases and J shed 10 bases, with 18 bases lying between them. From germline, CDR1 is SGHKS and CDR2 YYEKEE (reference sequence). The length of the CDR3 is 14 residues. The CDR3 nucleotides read TGTGCCAGCAGCTTCAGCCCCGGGAATTCCCCCTACACCTTC. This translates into CASSFSPGNSPYTF.

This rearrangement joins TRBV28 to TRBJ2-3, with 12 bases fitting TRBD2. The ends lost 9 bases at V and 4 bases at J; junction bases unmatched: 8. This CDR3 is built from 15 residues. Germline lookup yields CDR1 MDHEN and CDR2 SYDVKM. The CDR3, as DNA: TGTGCCAGTGCTTCTAGCGGGAGGGCCTCAGATACGCAGTATTTT. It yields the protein CASASSGRASDTQYF.

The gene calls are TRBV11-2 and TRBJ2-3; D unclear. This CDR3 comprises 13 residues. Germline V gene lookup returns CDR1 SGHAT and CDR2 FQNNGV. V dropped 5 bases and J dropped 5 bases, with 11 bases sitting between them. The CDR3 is CASSPRARDTQYF. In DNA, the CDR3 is TGTGCCAGCAGCCCCCGGGCCCGAGATACGCAGTATTTT.

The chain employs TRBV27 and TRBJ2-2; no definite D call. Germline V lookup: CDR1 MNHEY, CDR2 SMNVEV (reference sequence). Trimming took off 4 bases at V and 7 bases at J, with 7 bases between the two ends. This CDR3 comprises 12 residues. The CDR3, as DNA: TGTGCCAGCAGTTCGATACTCGGGGAGCTGTTTTTT. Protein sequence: CASSSILGELFF.